One and the same sample provided the 8 T cell receptor beta chains below, sequenced in a study of T cells in localized non-small cell lung cancer. This table comes from immunoSEQ multiplex PCR, and its TCRdb copy is limited to in-frame clones, with some not included. The top ten clones hold around 16% of a sample with 90,000 or so clones, 87% of them seen once. The source material was peripheral blood, sampled before any cancer treatment. The receptor set was obtained from a man aged 35-69 years with stage I squamous cell lung carcinoma.

The CDR3 region has the DNA TGTGCCAGCAGCCGAGCGGGGACAAGCCGGGCCGGGGAGCTGTTTTTT. Its protein product is CASSRAGTSRAGELFF. The chain combines TRBV5-4 with TRBJ2-2, with D possibly matching TRBD2 (7 bases). The CDR3 extends over 16 amino acids. Trimming removed 4 bases at V and 6 bases at J, with 19 bases between. Per germline, CDR1 SGHNT and CDR2 YYREEE (reference sequence).

This clone came up a few times. V is TRBV7-9 and J is TRBJ2-7; TRBD2 matches at 7 bases. Germline V gives CDR1 SEHNR, CDR2 FQNEAQ (reference sequence). The V and J ends lost 8 bases and 6 bases, in that order; junction bases with no gene match: 10. The CDR3 extends over 13 amino acids. The DNA of the CDR3 is TGTGCCAGCGGAAGCGGGACTCTCGGCGAGCAGTACTTC. Its translation is CASGSGTLGEQYF.

The gene calls are TRBV2 and TRBJ2-1; unclear D gene. The V end lost 6 bases, the J end lost 10 bases, and 13 bases lay between the germline ends. Per the germline V gene, CDR1 is SNHLY and CDR2 is FYNNEI. The CDR3 has 12 residues. CDR3 protein: CASSSDIGEQFF. The CDR3 DNA reads as TGTGCCAGCAGCTCTGATATTGGCGAGCAGTTCTTC. The full variable domain, with the rest looked up from reference TRBV2 and TRBJ2-1, is EPEVTQTPSHQVTQMGQEVILRCVPISNHLYFYWYRQILGQKVEFLVSFYNNEISEKSEIFDDQFSVERPDGSNFTLKIRSTKLEDSAMYFCASSSDIGEQFFGPGTRLTVL.

The chain recombines TRBV7-6 with TRBJ2-2, with 9 bases matching TRBD1. The CDR3 contains 15 residues. CDR1 and CDR2 from the germline V gene are SGHVS and FNYEAQ. Trimming removed 5 bases from V and 5 bases from J; junction bases left unmatched: 6. DNA of the CDR3: TGTGCCAGCAGCCCAGGACAGGGGAGGACCGGGGAGCTGTTTTTT. Residues: CASSPGQGRTGELFF.

The rearrangement uses TRBV27 and TRBJ2-5; TRBD2 is a possible D gene (6 bases). The germline V gene encodes CDR1 MNHEY and CDR2 SMNVEV (reference sequence). The CDR3 runs to 14 residues. Trimming removed 5 bases from V and 5 bases from J, with 15 bases in between. This CDR3 is CASSPRPSGETQYF. In nucleotides, the CDR3 is TGTGCCAGCAGTCCCAGACCCAGCGGGGAGACCCAGTACTTC.

The chain is built from TRBV29-1 and TRBJ2-7; possibly TRBD2 for D (6 bases). This CDR3 is 12 amino acids long. V lost 4 bases and J 4 bases, leaving 11 bases between the germline ends. Germline CDR1 reads SQVTM; CDR2 reads ANQGSEA. CDR3 DNA: TGCAGCGTTGCGCCTGGGGGGTACGAGCAGTACTTC. Residues: CSVAPGGYEQYF.

The CDR3 reads CASSLTSGDRKTQYF. The CDR3 nucleotides are TGTGCCAGCAGCCTTACTAGCGGGGACAGGAAGACCCAGTACTTC. This sequence joins TRBV2 and TRBJ2-5; 10 nucleotides line up with TRBD2. The CDR3 runs 15 residues. Germline-derived CDR1 and CDR2 are SNHLY and FYNNEI. Trimming at V came to 6 bases and at J to 6 bases, leaving 10 bases not matched to a gene.

The chain employs TRBV4-2 and TRBJ2-1; D not certain. Per germline, CDR1 LGHNA and CDR2 YNFKEQ. Between the trimmed V and J ends, which lost 1 base and 0 bases, there was a span of 13 bases. The CDR3 runs 17 residues. The CDR3 spells CASSQGGISASYNEQFF. The CDR3 DNA follows: TGTGCCAGCAGCCAAGGTGGGATCAGCGCCTCCTACAATGAGCAGTTCTTC.